The 26 T cell receptor beta chains below were found in one sample sequenced in a study of OX40 agonist ivuxolimab in advanced cancers. Profiling relied on immunoSEQ multiplex PCR, and the TCRdb table lists in-frame clones only, not all of them. The sample comprises some 50,000 clones, 85% to 90% of which are singletons, and approximately 1.8% rests with the top ten. The input for sequencing was CD4+ or CD8+ T cells sorted from blood, taken in a trial of the OX40 agonist ivuxolimab. These receptors originate from an adult with an advanced solid tumor such as melanoma, head and neck, liver or kidney cancer.

V gene TRBV30 combines with J gene TRBJ1-1, with D perhaps matching TRBD1 (5 bases). The V gene's germline CDR1 is GTSNPN and CDR2 SVGIG (reference sequence). V lost 2 bases, J lost 10 bases, and 14 bases lay in between. The length of the CDR3 is 12 residues. The CDR3, as DNA: TGTGCCTGGAGTCCCCCTGGAGGGGCAGCTTTCTTT. Translated, it gives CAWSPPGGAAFF.

Only a few counts were recorded for this clone. The V and J genes are TRBV9 and TRBJ1-2, with TRBD1 as a possible D gene (5 bases). V was cut by 5 bases and J by 6 bases, with 8 bases left in between. This CDR3 contains 11 residues. Germline values: CDR1 SGDLS, CDR2 YYNGEE. The CDR3 bases are TGTGCCAGCAGGGGGCGTGATGGCTACACCTTC. Translated, it gives CASRGRDGYTF.

This rearrangement joins TRBV7-9 to TRBJ1-2; no reliable D call. Between the trimmed V and J ends, which lost 0 bases and 5 bases, there was a span of 7 bases. Germline loops: CDR1 SEHNR, CDR2 FQNEAQ (reference sequence). CDR3 size: 13 residues. The CDR3 bases are TGTGCCAGCAGCTTAGCCGGCCAGTATGGCTACACCTTC. It encodes CASSLAGQYGYTF.

Here the CDR3 DNA reads TGTGCCAGCAATCGGAGGGATGAGCAGTTCTTC. Protein sequence: CASNRRDEQFF. The genes are TRBV28 and TRBJ2-1; possible D gene TRBD2, 6 bases. Germline V gene data show CDR1 as MDHEN and CDR2 as SYDVKM. The ends were cut back, 7 bases at V and 8 bases at J, with 9 bases in the middle. The CDR3 extends over 11 amino acids.

This clone was counted once. This chain connects TRBV28 to TRBJ1-1; D remains ambiguous. V lost 2 bases, J lost 6 bases, and 10 bases lay in between. This CDR3 is built from 13 residues. Germline V gene data show CDR1 as MDHEN and CDR2 as SYDVKM. CDR3 nucleotides: TGTGCCAGCAGTTTAGGTGGCTACGCTGAAGCTTTCTTT. Translated: CASSLGGYAEAFF.

A note on this clone: Other DNA sequences within the sample encode an identical CDR3. The chain employs TRBV11-3 and TRBJ1-1, with TRBD1 matching over 8 bases. Germline CDR1 reads SGHNT; CDR2 reads YENEEA. The CDR3 extends over 14 amino acids. V trimming: 5 bases; J trimming: 1 base; junction bases outside the gene matches: 3. In DNA, the CDR3 is TGTGCCAGCAGCCTCGGACAGGGGAACACTGAAGCTTTCTTT. Translated, it gives CASSLGQGNTEAFF.

J is TRBJ2-7 and V is TRBV28, with TRBD2 matching 8 bases. Germline loops: CDR1 MDHEN, CDR2 SYDVKM. V was pared by 5 bases and J by 0 bases, with 3 bases of the junction left unmatched. CDR3 length: 14 amino acids. The CDR3 reads CASSPGGASYEQYV. The CDR3, as DNA: TGTGCCAGCAGTCCCGGGGGGGCCTCCTACGAGCAGTACGTC.

This clone was detected only a few times. CDR3 amino acids: CASSQGQREAFF. The CDR3 DNA reads TGTGCCAGCAGTCAAGGACAGCGGGAAGCTTTCTTT. The chain carries TRBV6-5 and TRBJ1-1, with D perhaps TRBD1 (6 bases). The CDR3 is 12 residues long. V was clipped by 5 bases and J by 8 bases, with 12 bases between them. Germline CDR1 reads MNHEY; CDR2 reads SVGAGI.

The CDR3 coding sequence is TGTGCCATCAGGGAGTATAGCAATCAGCCCCAGCATTTT. Amino acid sequence: CAIREYSNQPQHF. The V gene is TRBV6-5, the J gene TRBJ1-5; maybe TRBD1 (5 bases). The CDR3 is 13 residues long. The germline CDR1 and CDR2 sequences are MNHEY and SVGAGI. Trimming removed 10 bases from V and 0 bases from J, with 10 bases in between.

The chain joins TRBV4-1 to TRBJ2-2; D is ambiguous. Germline lookup yields CDR1 MGHRA and CDR2 YSYEKL. Trimming took 1 base from V and 1 from J, leaving 7 bases between them. This CDR3 has 15 residues. Written as DNA, the CDR3 is TGCGCCAGCAGCCAAGCAGAGAGGAACACCGGGGAGCTGTTTTTT. Amino acids: CASSQAERNTGELFF.

The rearrangement links TRBV11-2 to TRBJ2-5, with a tentative D call TRBD2 (6 bases). CDR3 length: 15 residues. Germline lookup yields CDR1 SGHAT and CDR2 FQNNGV. Trimming removed 1 base at V and 5 bases at J, with 14 bases between. CDR3 sequence: CASSLVGGKGETQYF. Here the CDR3 DNA reads TGTGCCAGCAGCTTAGTCGGCGGGAAAGGGGAGACCCAGTACTTC. Combining the CDR3 with reference TRBV11-2 and TRBJ2-5 gives the whole variable domain EAGVAQSPRYKIIEKRQSVAFWCNPISGHATLYWYQQILGQGPKLLIQFQNNGVVDDSQLPKDRFSAERLKGVDSTLKIQPAKLEDSAVYLCASSLVGGKGETQYFGPGTRLLVL.

J is TRBJ1-1 and V is TRBV28, with TRBD1 matching over 8 bases. Germline V gene data show CDR1 as MDHEN and CDR2 as SYDVKM. The CDR3 length is 15 residues. V was pared by 8 bases and J by 4 bases, with 12 bases of the junction left unmatched. In DNA form, the CDR3 reads TGTGCCAGCGCGCTCGGTGCAGGGGGCCGCACTGAAGCTTTCTTT. This gives the protein CASALGAGGRTEAFF.

V usage is TRBV29-1 and J usage is TRBJ2-2; TRBD1 matches 7 bases. The germline gives CDR1 SQVTM, CDR2 ANQGSEA. The CDR3 is 16 residues long. V trimming: 7 bases; J trimming: 4 bases; junction bases outside the gene matches: 15. CDR3 DNA: TGCAGCGCCTCGGTGGACAGGCAATTCAGCACCGGGGAGCTGTTTTTT. This encodes CSASVDRQFSTGELFF.

This sequence joins TRBV5-4 and TRBJ1-6; D not resolved. CDR1 is SGHNT, CDR2 YYREEE, per germline (reference sequence). Trimming cost V 5 bases and J 7 bases, with 13 bases left between them. The CDR3 is 14 amino acids. CDR3 DNA: TGTGCCAGCAGATCCGGACGGATGAATTCACCCCTCCACTTT. It encodes CASRSGRMNSPLHF.

J is TRBJ2-2 and V is TRBV7-6, with TRBD2 matching over 8 bases. Trimming cost V 5 bases and J 2 bases; bases outside gene matches: 4. Germline CDR1 reads SGHVS; CDR2 reads FNYEAQ. The CDR3 has 15 amino acids. In DNA, the CDR3 is TGTGCCAGCAGCCCAAGCGGGAGTAACACCGGGGAGCTGTTTTTT. This codes for CASSPSGSNTGELFF.

The chain is built from TRBV7-2 and TRBJ2-5, with 9 nucleotides matching TRBD2. This CDR3 has 18 amino acids. CDR1 is SGHTA and CDR2 is FQGNSA in the germline V gene. Trimming took 2 bases from V and 1 from J; bases not matched to a gene: 11. The DNA of the CDR3 is TGTGCCAGCAGCTTATCTGTTAGCGGGAGCTCGGTCCAAGAGACCCAGTACTTC. Residues: CASSLSVSGSSVQETQYF.

This chain connects TRBV9 to TRBJ2-3; 13 nucleotides agree with TRBD2. With V trimmed by 4 bases and J by 4 bases, 6 bases remained unmatched. The CDR3 is 16 residues long. Germline-derived CDR1 and CDR2 are SGDLS and YYNGEE. Written as DNA, the CDR3 is TGTGCCAGCAGCCCCCGGACTAGCGGGAGTGCAGATACGCAGTATTTT. This sequence encodes CASSPRTSGSADTQYF.

V is TRBV18 and J is TRBJ1-3; maybe TRBD1 (5 bases). The CDR3 length is 15 residues. Trimming shortened V by 6 bases and J by 2 bases, and 14 bases separated the two germline ends. Germline values: CDR1 KGHSH, CDR2 LQKENI. Here the CDR3 reads CASSAVAGTGNTIYF. The CDR3 DNA is TGTGCCAGCTCGGCGGTGGCAGGGACTGGAAACACCATATATTTT.

J is TRBJ2-5 and V is TRBV6-1, with 7 bases that match TRBD2. Germline assignment: CDR1 MNHNS and CDR2 SASEGT. The trim removed 4 bases at V and 1 base at J, leaving 9 bases unmatched. The CDR3 has 16 residues. The DNA for the CDR3 is TGTGCCAGCAGTGGAAGCCCGGGACTACTCCAAGAGACCCAGTACTTC. It specifies CASSGSPGLLQETQYF.

V and J are TRBV7-2 and TRBJ1-6, with D maybe TRBD1 (5 bases). The CDR3 length is 14 residues. Germline V gene data show CDR1 as SGHTA and CDR2 as FQGNSA. V was cut by 5 bases and J by 11 bases, with 16 bases left in between. The chain's CDR3 is CASSLQGRETPLHF. DNA of the CDR3: TGTGCCAGCAGCCTCCAGGGTCGGGAGACACCCCTCCACTTT. The variable domain in full, with the rest retrieved from reference TRBV7-2 and TRBJ1-6, is GAGVSQSPSNKVTEKGKDVELRCDPISGHTALYWYRQSLGQGLEFLIYFQGNSAPDKSGLPSDRFSAERTGGSVSTLTIQRTQQEDSAVYLCASSLQGRETPLHFGNGTRLTVT.

This chain uses TRBV7-2 with TRBJ1-2, with TRBD1 as a possible D gene (5 bases). Trimming took 0 bases from V and 4 from J, leaving 18 bases between them. Germline CDR1 reads SGHTA; CDR2 reads FQGNSA. The CDR3 spans 17 residues. CDR3 protein: CASSLAWSGADVYGYTF. The CDR3 DNA is TGTGCCAGCAGCTTAGCCTGGAGTGGGGCAGACGTCTATGGCTACACCTTC.

This clone has a single count. This sequence joins TRBV7-2 and TRBJ2-7; the D gene is possibly TRBD2 (6 bases). Germline CDR1 SGHTA, CDR2 FQGNSA. The CDR3 is 17 residues long. The V and J ends lost 4 bases and 3 bases respectively, with 22 bases between them. CDR3 sequence (DNA): TGTGCCAGCAGCTATTTGGTCGGAGGGGTGGGGATCTACGAGCAGTACTTC. It codes for CASSYLVGGVGIYEQYF.

V usage is TRBV18 and J usage is TRBJ1-1; D not resolved. The CDR3 runs to 13 residues. Germline CDR1 reads KGHSH; CDR2 reads LQKENI. Trimming removed 5 bases at V and 1 base at J, with 8 bases between. For the CDR3, the DNA is TGTGCCAGCTCATCAAACGGGAACACTGAAGCTTTCTTT. Amino acid sequence: CASSSNGNTEAFF.

A remark on this clone: No DNA is shown, since the ends of the CDR3 on it are uncertain; the CDR3 is the one TCRdb lists. The chain joins TRBV6-1 to TRBJ2-7; TRBD1 reflects the table's D call only, with no check against the DNA. CDR1 MNHNS and CDR2 SASEGT come from the germline V gene. The CDR3 has 16 amino acids, counting both end residues. CDR3 region: CASSEATAVGTGTSTF.

The CDR3, as DNA: TGTGCCAGTAGTTTCGGGCCCTCCGGTGGGTATGGCTACACCTTC. It codes for CASSFGPSGGYGYTF. V gene TRBV19 combines with J gene TRBJ1-2; the D is unclear. Germline V gene sequence: CDR1 LNHDA, CDR2 SQIVND (reference sequence). Trimming pared 5 bases from V and 5 bases from J, leaving 18 bases between. This CDR3 spans 15 amino acids.

The CDR3 loop reads CASSLGGLSYNSPLHF. The CDR3 DNA follows: TGTGCCAGCAGCTTGGGGGGGCTTTCCTATAATTCACCCCTCCACTTT. The rearrangement joins TRBV5-4 to TRBJ1-6; possibly TRBD1 for D (6 bases). The V and J ends lost 0 bases and 1 base respectively, with 8 bases between them. Germline CDR1 reads SGHNT; CDR2 reads YYREEE (reference sequence). The CDR3 length is 16 residues.